This T cell receptor (beta chain) derives from a study of shared clonotypes between healthy human individuals. Study findings and constraints: Among donors, clonotype sharing was expected to be affected by sequencing depth.

Turning to this clone: Its antigen is unknown.

The protocol was immunoSEQ multiplex PCR, while the TCRdb copy is restricted to in-frame clones and leaves out a portion. In the table there are a few hundred thousand clones, about 96% of which are singletons. The germline V gene encodes CDR1 LNHDA and CDR2 SQIVND (reference sequence). The CDR3 contains 17 residues. V dropped 10 bases and J dropped 0; count of bases not matched to a gene: 15. The V and J genes are TRBV19 and TRBJ1-5; 7 nucleotides agree with TRBD1. The sequencing input was naive CD4+ T cells sorted from blood. This sample's subset: CD45RA+ positively selected. This receptor was identified in a woman aged 25 to 45 in good health. The CDR3 here is CATTRTGGGYSNQPQHF. The CDR3, as DNA: TGTGCCACCACCCGGACAGGCGGCGGTTATAGCAATCAGCCCCAGCATTTT.